This paragraph reports one T cell receptor beta chain. Its antigen is currently not known. Base quality data are lacking; no much larger clone is found one base away. The data were taken from a study of CXCR3 chemokines and chemotherapy response in bladder cancer (dated by TCRdb to between 2021 and 2022). About the investigation overall: Whether chemotherapy response in human bladder cancer was predicted by intratumoral CXCR3 chemokine system activity was examined in the study.

The method was PCR. Instrument used: Illumina HiSeq 2500. The public reads were run again by TCRdb, first through fastp at Q25 and then through MiXCR, and only productive beta chains were kept. For every CDR3 protein sequence, its rows merge into one entry that carries the most common genes and DNA. The sample profile shows 8,000 to 10,000 distinct CDR3 sequences; 23% of them were found once. The ten top clones hold about 8.7% of the sample. The germline V gene specifies SGHTA as CDR1 and FQGNSA as CDR2. The V end loses 8 bases and the J end loses 4 bases, and a stretch of 17 bases separates them. The CDR3 goes from the cysteine to the phenylalanine over 14 residues. Of all the DNA, just the CDR3 is kept, 42 bases in frame from base 1.

The V and J genes are TRBV7-2 and TRBJ1-1; 5 matching bases give a weak D call of TRBD1. The sample was gathered from a patient whose treatment included neoadjuvant chemotherapy. The sequence came from a human donor with bladder cancer that did not respond to neoadjuvant chemotherapy. The encoded CDR3 is CASGHRGGTTEAFF. The nucleotide sequence reads TGTGCCAGCGGGCATAGGGGAGGAACCACTGAAGCTTTCTTT.